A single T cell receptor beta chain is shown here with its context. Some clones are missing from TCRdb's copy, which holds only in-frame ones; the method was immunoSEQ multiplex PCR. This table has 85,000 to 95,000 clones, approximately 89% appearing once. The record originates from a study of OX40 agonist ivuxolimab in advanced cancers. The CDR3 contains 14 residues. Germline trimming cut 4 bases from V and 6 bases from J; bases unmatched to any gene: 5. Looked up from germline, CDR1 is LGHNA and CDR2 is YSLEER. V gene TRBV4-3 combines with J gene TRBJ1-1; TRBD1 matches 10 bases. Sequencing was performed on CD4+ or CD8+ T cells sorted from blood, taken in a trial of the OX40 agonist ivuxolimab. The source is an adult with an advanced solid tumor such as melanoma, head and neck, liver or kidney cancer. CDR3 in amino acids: CASSLTGGSSEAFF. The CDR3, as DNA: TGCGCCAGCAGCCTGACAGGGGGCTCCTCTGAAGCTTTCTTT.